This T cell receptor beta chain was sequenced during a study of CD8 T cells in acute hepatitis C reinfection (dated by TCRdb to the early 2020s). About the study as a whole: The study profiled the TCRbeta repertoire of CD8+ T cells specific for the HCV NS3-1073 epitope during acute infection and after viral clearance. Paired acute and follow-up samples were contributed by four of the spontaneous resolvers.

General findings and caveats noted by the study authors: NS3-1073 specific cells were too rare to sort in chronically infected subjects, so no follow-up repertoires exist for those subjects. Because bulk sequencing covered only the TCRbeta chain, the alphabeta pairing of the public clonotypes could not be determined. Regardless of outcome, more than ten public clonotypes were found, and one public clonotype used V04-02/J02-02. TRBV04 and TRBV06 gene families were preferentially used in all groups, and this usage was not explained by overrepresentation in the naive pool. It was rare for CDR3 sequences to be shared with other epitopes, and exact matching may have been limited by differing sequencing approaches. Diversity in the NS3-1073 specific repertoires was high, and no significant differences in diversity emerged among acute resolver, follow-up resolver and acute chronic samples.

Trimming leaves V shorter by 4 bases and J shorter by 2 bases, with the junction holding 2 bases beyond the gene matches. The CDR3 has 14 amino acids, counting the end cysteine and phenylalanine. Only the CDR3 part of the read is kept: 42 bases, read in frame from the first base. In the germline V gene (reference sequence), CDR1 corresponds to MNHEY and CDR2 to SMNVEV. Genomic DNA was extracted from FACS-sorted cells, and TCRbeta chain sequencing was performed through the commercial immunoSEQ service. The paper's processing steps were these. Repertoire data were analyzed with ImmunoSEQ Analyzer software v3.0 and R v3.5.1. Only productive rearrangements were analyzed, as sequences containing stop codons or out-of-frame rearrangements were removed. The sequencing provider supplied the Simpson diversity, Shannon entropy, CDR3 length and nucleotide addition metrics. Clonotypes were grouped by frequency as dominant, sub-dominant, low or lowest abundance, and most analyses excluded clonotypes below 0.1%. A CDR3 amino acid clonotype was called public when found in at least two subjects at a cumulative frequency of at least 0.5%. Drawn from immuneACCESS, this table holds only the in-frame rearrangements with V and J called that TCRdb kept. Clones are partly lost; checked studies trace under half to an unresolved V gene and leave the rest unexplained. The V and J calls and clone size are taken from that table; D and trimming were inferred from the DNA. Recorded for this sample are about 38,000 clones; approximately 85% of them occurred a single time. The ten largest clones add up to over 9.5% of the sample.

Reading the label with the study, this specimen's time point is: naive CD8 control sorted from an acute-time-point sample. Enrolled in the Montreal Hepatitis C Cohort (HEPCO) in Canada, the donors were people who inject drugs, and these donors were followed every 3 months. Acute primary HCV infection was defined as a positive HCV RNA or antibody test that came after a negative test within the prior 24 weeks. CD3, CD8 and CD45RO antibodies were used for surface staining, and dead cells were excluded with an aqua fixable dye. The cohort included roughly eight spontaneous resolvers, defined as subjects with HCV RNA clearance within 24 weeks. Frozen stocks of peripheral blood mononuclear cells were first thawed, after which negative isolation of CD8+ T cells was carried out using the MACS CD8+ T cell Isolation Kit. Cells were sorted on a BD FACSAria II cell sorter. This clone showed up just once. There is no known antigen for this receptor. Base qualities are not provided; no much larger clone lies one nucleotide away.

The sample was naive CD8+ T cells from PBMCs. In light of the paper, this sample's cell subset or site label describes: sorted total naive CD45RO-negative CD8+ T cells. In this chain, TRBV27 is recombined with TRBJ2-7, and 10 junction bases match TRBD2. This sequence was found in a woman younger than 30 who spontaneously cleared hepatitis C infection. The nucleotide sequence is TGTGCCAGCAGTTGGGGGACTAGCGCCTACGAGCAGTACTTC. It encodes CASSWGTSAYEQYF.